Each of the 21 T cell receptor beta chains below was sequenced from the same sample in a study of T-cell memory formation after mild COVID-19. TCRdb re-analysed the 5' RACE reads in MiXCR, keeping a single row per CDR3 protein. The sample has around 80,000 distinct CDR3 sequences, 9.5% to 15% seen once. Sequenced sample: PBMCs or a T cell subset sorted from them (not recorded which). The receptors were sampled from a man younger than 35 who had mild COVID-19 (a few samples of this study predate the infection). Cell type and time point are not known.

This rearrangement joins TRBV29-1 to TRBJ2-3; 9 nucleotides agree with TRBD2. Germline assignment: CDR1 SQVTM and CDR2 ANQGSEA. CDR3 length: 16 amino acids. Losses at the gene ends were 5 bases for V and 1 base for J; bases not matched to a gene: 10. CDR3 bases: TGCAGCGTTAGGGGGGCTAGCGGGGATGGCACAGATACGCAGTATTTT. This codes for CSVRGASGDGTDTQYF.

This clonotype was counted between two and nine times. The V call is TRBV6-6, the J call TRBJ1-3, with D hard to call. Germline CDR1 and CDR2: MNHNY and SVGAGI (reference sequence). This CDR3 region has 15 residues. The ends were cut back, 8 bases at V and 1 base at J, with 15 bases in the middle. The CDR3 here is CASSGGPSSGNTIYF. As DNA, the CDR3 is TGTGCCAGCTCCGGAGGGCCGTCTTCTGGAAACACCATATATTTT.

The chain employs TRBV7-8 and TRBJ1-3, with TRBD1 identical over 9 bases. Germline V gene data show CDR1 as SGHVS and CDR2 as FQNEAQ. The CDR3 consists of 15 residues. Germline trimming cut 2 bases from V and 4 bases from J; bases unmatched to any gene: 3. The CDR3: CASSLWTGAGNTIYF. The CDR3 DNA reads TGTGCCAGCAGCTTATGGACAGGGGCAGGAAACACCATATATTTT.

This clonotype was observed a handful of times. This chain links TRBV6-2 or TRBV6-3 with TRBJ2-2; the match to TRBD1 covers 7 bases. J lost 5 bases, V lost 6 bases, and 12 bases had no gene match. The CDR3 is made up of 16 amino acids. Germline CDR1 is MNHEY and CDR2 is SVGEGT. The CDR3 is CASSTARQGLTGELFF. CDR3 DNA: TGTGCCAGCAGCACCGCCCGACAGGGCTTAACCGGGGAGCTGTTTTTT.

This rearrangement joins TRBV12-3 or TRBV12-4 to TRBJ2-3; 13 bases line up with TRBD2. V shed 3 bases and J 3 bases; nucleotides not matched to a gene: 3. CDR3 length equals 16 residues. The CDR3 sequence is CASSFTGLAGTDTQYF. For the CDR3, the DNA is TGTGCCAGCAGTTTCACGGGACTAGCGGGGACAGATACGCAGTATTTT.

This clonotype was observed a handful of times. CDR3 nucleotide sequence: TGTGCCAGCAGCAAGTCTTCGCAGGGCAATTCACCCCTCCACTTT. Translating gives CASSKSSQGNSPLHF. This chain joins TRBV4-2 and TRBJ1-6, with a weak D call TRBD1 (5 bases). The germline V gene encodes CDR1 LGHNA and CDR2 YNFKEQ. This CDR3 contains 15 residues. The V end lost 5 bases, the J end lost 7 bases, and 15 bases lay between the germline ends.

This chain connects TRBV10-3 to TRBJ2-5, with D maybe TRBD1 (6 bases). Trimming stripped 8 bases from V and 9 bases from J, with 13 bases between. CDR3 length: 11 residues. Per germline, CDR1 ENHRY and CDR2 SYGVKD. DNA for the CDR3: TGTGCCATCGGGGACACTATGGCCCAGTACTTC. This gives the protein CAIGDTMAQYF.

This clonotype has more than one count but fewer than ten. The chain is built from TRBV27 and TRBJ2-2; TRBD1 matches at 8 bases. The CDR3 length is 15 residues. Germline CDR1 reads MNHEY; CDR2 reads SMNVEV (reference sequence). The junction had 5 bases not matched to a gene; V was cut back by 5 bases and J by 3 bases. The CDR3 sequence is CASSQDRGYTGELFF. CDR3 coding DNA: TGTGCCAGCAGTCAAGACAGGGGATACACCGGGGAGCTGTTTTTT.

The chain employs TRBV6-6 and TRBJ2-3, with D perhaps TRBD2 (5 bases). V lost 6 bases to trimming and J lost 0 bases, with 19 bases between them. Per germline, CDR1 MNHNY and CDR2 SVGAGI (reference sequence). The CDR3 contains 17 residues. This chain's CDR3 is CASSMGRLDFSTDTQYF. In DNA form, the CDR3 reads TGTGCCAGCAGCATGGGTAGGCTGGACTTCAGCACAGATACGCAGTATTTT.

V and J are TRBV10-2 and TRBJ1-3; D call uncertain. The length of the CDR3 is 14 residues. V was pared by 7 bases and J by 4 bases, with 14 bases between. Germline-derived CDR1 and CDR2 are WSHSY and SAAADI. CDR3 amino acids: CASTPQPFGNTIYF. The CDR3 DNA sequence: TGCGCCAGCACTCCACAGCCTTTCGGAAACACCATATATTTT.

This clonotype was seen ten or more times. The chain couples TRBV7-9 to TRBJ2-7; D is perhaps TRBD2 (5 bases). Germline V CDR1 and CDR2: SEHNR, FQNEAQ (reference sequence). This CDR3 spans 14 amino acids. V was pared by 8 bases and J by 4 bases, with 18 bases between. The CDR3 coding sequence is TGTGCCAGCGGCCCGACCGGGATTATTTACGAGCAGTACTTC. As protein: CASGPTGIIYEQYF.

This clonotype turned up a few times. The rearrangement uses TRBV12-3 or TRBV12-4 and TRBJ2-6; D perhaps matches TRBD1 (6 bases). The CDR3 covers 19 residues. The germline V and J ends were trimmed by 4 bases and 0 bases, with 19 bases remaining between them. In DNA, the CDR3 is TGTGCCAGCAGTTCCACCGGTGGACAGCCCTACTCTGGGGCCAACGTCCTGACTTTC. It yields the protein CASSSTGGQPYSGANVLTF.

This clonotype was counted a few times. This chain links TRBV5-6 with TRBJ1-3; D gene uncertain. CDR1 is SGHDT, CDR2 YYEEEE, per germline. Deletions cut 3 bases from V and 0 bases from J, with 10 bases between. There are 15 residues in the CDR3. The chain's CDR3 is CASSSQFYSGNTIYF. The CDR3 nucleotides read TGTGCCAGCAGCTCCCAGTTCTACTCTGGAAACACCATATATTTT.

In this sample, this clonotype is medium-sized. CDR3 sequence reads: CASSLYSGEGGNEQFF. CDR3 bases: TGCGCCAGCAGCTTGTATAGCGGGGAAGGGGGAAATGAGCAGTTCTTC. The rearrangement joins TRBV5-1 to TRBJ2-1, with TRBD2 matching over 8 bases. Germline V gene sequence: CDR1 SGHRS, CDR2 YFSETQ. With V trimmed by 1 base and J by 7 bases, 10 bases remained unmatched. CDR3 length: 16 amino acids.

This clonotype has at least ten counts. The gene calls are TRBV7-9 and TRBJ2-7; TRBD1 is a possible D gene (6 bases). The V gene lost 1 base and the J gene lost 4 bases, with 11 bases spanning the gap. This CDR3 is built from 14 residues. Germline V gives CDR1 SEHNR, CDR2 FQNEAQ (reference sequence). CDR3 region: CASSLGDTGYEQYV. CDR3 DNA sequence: TGTGCCAGCAGCTTAGGAGATACAGGGTACGAGCAGTACGTC.

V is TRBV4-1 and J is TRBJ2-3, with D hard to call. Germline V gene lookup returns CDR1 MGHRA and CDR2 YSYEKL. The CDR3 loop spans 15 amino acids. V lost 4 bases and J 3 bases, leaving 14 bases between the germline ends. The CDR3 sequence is CASSLRASGTDTQYF. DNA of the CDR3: TGCGCCAGCAGCCTGCGCGCTTCTGGAACAGATACGCAGTATTTT.

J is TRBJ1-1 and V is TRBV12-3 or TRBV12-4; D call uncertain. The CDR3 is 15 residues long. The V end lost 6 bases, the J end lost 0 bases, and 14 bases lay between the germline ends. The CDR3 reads CASSPRLPLNTEAFF. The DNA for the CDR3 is TGTGCCAGCAGCCCGCGTCTCCCCTTGAACACTGAAGCTTTCTTT.

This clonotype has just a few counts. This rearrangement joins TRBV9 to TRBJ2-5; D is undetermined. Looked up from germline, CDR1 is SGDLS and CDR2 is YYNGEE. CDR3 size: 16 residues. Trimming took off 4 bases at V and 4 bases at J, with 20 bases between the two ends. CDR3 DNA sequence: TGTGCCAGCAGCCCCCCTAGTGTGATAGCTGGAGAGACCCAGTACTTC. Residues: CASSPPSVIAGETQYF.

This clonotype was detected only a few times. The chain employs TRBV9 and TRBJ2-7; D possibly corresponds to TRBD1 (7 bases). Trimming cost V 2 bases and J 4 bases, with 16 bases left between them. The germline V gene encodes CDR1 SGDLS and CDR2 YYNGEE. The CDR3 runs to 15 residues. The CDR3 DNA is TGTGCCAGCAGCGTCGGAGGGACAGTGGGTTACGAGCAGTACTTC. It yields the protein CASSVGGTVGYEQYF.

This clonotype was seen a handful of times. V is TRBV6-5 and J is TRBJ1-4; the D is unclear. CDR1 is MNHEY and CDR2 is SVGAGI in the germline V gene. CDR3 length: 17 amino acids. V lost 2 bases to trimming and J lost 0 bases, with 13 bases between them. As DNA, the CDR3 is TGTGCCAGCAGTTACCATCCTACGGCGGCAACTAATGAAAAACTGTTTTTT. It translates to CASSYHPTAATNEKLFF.

CDR3 DNA sequence: TGTGCCAGCAGCTTGCAGGGGAACACCGGGGAGCTGTTTTTT. Translating gives CASSLQGNTGELFF. This sequence joins TRBV7-3 and TRBJ2-2; possibly TRBD1 for D (5 bases). The CDR3 consists of 14 residues. The germline V and J ends were trimmed by 3 bases and 1 base, with 6 bases remaining between them. Germline V gene sequence: CDR1 SGHTA, CDR2 FQGTGA.